The T cell receptor beta chain described here comes from a study of technical replicates of blood from a few donors. Germline CDR1 SEHNR, CDR2 FQNEAQ (reference sequence). The CDR3 contains 15 residues. V lost 5 bases to trimming and J lost 0 bases, with 11 bases between them. Generated by immunoSEQ multiplex PCR, the TCRdb table keeps only in-frame clones and is missing some. The top ten hold about 0.19% of the sample, which has 60,000 or so clones, almost 97% seen once. This chain uses TRBV7-9 with TRBJ2-4; D unresolved. This TCR was recovered from a human donor in good health. Specimen: T cells isolated from PBMCs. CDR3 sequence: CASSPDTLAKNIQYF. CDR3 bases: TGTGCCAGCAGCCCCGACACCCTAGCCAAAAACATTCAGTACTTC.